What follows are 28 T cell receptor beta chains derived from one specimen sequenced in a study of blood T cells in healthy people across ages. Together with a sample-barcoded 5' primer, a J-beta primer mix was included in a second PCR lasting about 7 to 11 cycles. TCRdb independently ran MiXCR on the 5' RACE reads; one entry per CDR3 protein. The sample lists some 890,000 distinct CDR3 sequences, almost 30% occurring once. This sample was shared with a second study, whose subject was T cells of mothers and their children.

The source material was blood. The source is a woman in her thirties or forties in good health.

This clonotype occurred a few times. The chain employs TRBV12-3 or TRBV12-4 and TRBJ2-5, with a weak D call TRBD2 (5 bases). The CDR3 covers 15 residues. V was shortened by 7 bases and J by 1 base, with 16 bases between the two germline ends. This chain's CDR3 is CASTNLIRGQETQYF. The CDR3 DNA sequence: TGTGCCAGCACTAACCTTATACGGGGCCAAGAGACCCAGTACTTC.

The chain employs TRBV6-5 and TRBJ2-1; no reliable D call. V was clipped by 6 bases and J by 8 bases, with 14 bases between them. This CDR3 spans 13 amino acids. Germline CDR1 reads MNHEY; CDR2 reads SVGAGI. This chain's CDR3 is CASRRRASDEQFF. The CDR3 coding sequence is TGTGCCAGCAGGCGCCGGGCCAGCGATGAGCAGTTCTTC.

The chain is built from TRBV5-1 and TRBJ2-7; 10 bases line up with TRBD1. The germline V gene encodes CDR1 SGHRS and CDR2 YFSETQ. The junction had 9 bases not matched to a gene; V was cut back by 4 bases and J by 5 bases. The CDR3 runs to 15 residues. The CDR3 bases are TGCGCCAGCAGCACTCCTCCGGGGACAGGGGACGAGCAGTACTTC. Residues: CASSTPPGTGDEQYF. Drawing the rest from reference TRBV5-1 and TRBJ2-7, the complete variable domain is KAGVTQTPRYLIKTRGQQVTLSCSPISGHRSVSWYQQTPGQGLQFLFEYFSETQRNKGNFPGRFSGRQFSNSRSEMNVSTLELGDSALYLCASSTPPGTGDEQYFGPGTRLTVT.

In its sample, this clonotype was seen many times. V usage is TRBV12-3 or TRBV12-4 and J usage is TRBJ2-7; D unresolved. With 8 bases removed from V and 3 bases from J, the gap between germline ends came to 8 bases. The CDR3 contains 11 residues. For the CDR3, the DNA is TGTGCCAGCGGCACCAGCTACGAGCAGTACTTC. Its translation: CASGTSYEQYF.

CDR3 sequence (DNA): TGTGCCAGCAGCCTAAACGGACTGTCACAAGAGACCCAGTACTTC. Amino acid sequence: CASSLNGLSQETQYF. The chain uses TRBV9 and TRBJ2-5; TRBD2 might be the D (5 bases). V lost 4 bases to trimming and J lost 2 bases, with 15 bases between them. CDR1 is SGDLS and CDR2 is YYNGEE in the germline V gene. This CDR3 spans 15 amino acids.

This clonotype was recorded a few times. J is TRBJ2-7 and V is TRBV29-1; 11 positions agree with TRBD1. Germline CDR1 and CDR2: SQVTM and ANQGSEA. J lost 3 bases, V lost 1 base, and 5 bases had no gene match. This CDR3 has 15 amino acids. The CDR3 reads CSVEGGGQGDYEQYF. CDR3 nucleotides: TGCAGCGTTGAAGGTGGGGGACAGGGGGACTACGAGCAGTACTTC.

Comments on this clonotype: Being one base from a much bigger clone, this may be a read error. J is TRBJ2-1 and V is TRBV9; a weak D match, TRBD1 (6 bases). Germline assignment: CDR1 SGDLS and CDR2 YYNGEE. The CDR3 has 14 amino acids. DNA for the CDR3: TGTGTCAGCAGCTGGGCAGGGGCCAAGGATGAGCAGTTCTTC. This gives the protein CVSSWAGAKDEQFF.

A remark on this clonotype: A much larger clone differs from this one at a single base, so this may be a read error. The chain carries TRBV27 and TRBJ2-7, with 10 nucleotides matching TRBD2. The CDR3 totals 15 residues. Unmatched junction bases numbered 9, after V lost 10 bases and J lost 0 bases. Germline assignment: CDR1 MNHEY and CDR2 SMNVEV (reference sequence). CDR3 in amino acids: CANKFSGGSSYEQYF. Here the CDR3 DNA reads TGTGCCAACAAATTTAGCGGGGGGAGCTCCTACGAGCAGTACTTC.

A few counts support this clonotype. This chain's CDR3 is CASSILQGEQYF. CDR3 sequence (DNA): TGTGCCAGTAGTATTTTGCAGGGGGAGCAGTACTTC. The chain has TRBV19 and TRBJ2-5; 7 bases align to TRBD1. The V gene's germline CDR1 is LNHDA and CDR2 SQIVND (reference sequence). V was pared by 3 bases and J by 11 bases, with 6 bases of the junction left unmatched. The CDR3 runs to 12 residues.

This chain links TRBV2 with TRBJ2-3, with TRBD2 matching over 9 bases. The junction had 16 bases not matched to a gene; V was cut back by 6 bases and J by 3 bases. The CDR3 consists of 18 residues. From germline, CDR1 is SNHLY and CDR2 FYNNEI. CDR3 DNA: TGTGCCAGCAGCCCCCCCCTAGTAGCGGGGGACCGTACAGATACGCAGTATTTT. Encoded protein: CASSPPLVAGDRTDTQYF.

This clonotype was seen at least ten times. The gene calls are TRBV12-3 or TRBV12-4 and TRBJ2-7, with D possibly matching TRBD2 (5 bases). The V gene lost 5 bases and the J gene lost 4 bases, with 15 bases spanning the gap. The CDR3 has 14 amino acids. The CDR3 bases are TGTGCCAGCAGTCCCTCATACGGGGAATACGAGCAGTACTTC. Its translation is CASSPSYGEYEQYF.

The chain joins TRBV12-3 or TRBV12-4 to TRBJ1-2; TRBD1 matches 7 bases. The trim removed 5 bases at V and 8 bases at J, leaving 5 bases unmatched. The CDR3 is 12 amino acids. The chain's CDR3 is CASSRQGWGYTF. CDR3 nucleotide sequence: TGTGCCAGCAGTAGACAGGGATGGGGCTACACCTTC.

This clonotype showed up many times. The rearrangement links TRBV7-2 to TRBJ1-2; TRBD1 agrees at 7 bases. With V trimmed by 5 bases and J by 3 bases, 12 bases remained unmatched. Germline V CDR1 and CDR2: SGHTA, FQGNSA. The CDR3 covers 16 residues. The CDR3 sequence: CASSPTPGQGDYGYTF. CDR3 DNA sequence: TGTGCCAGCAGCCCGACCCCCGGGCAGGGGGACTATGGCTACACCTTC.

The chain carries TRBV11-2 and TRBJ2-4; TRBD1 or TRBD2 may be the D gene (5 bases each). With the DNA end fitting TRBJ2-7 better, the J assignment may be wrong. Per the germline V gene, CDR1 is SGHAT and CDR2 is FQNNGV. The CDR3 spans 15 residues. The CDR3 bases are TGTGCCAGCAGCTCCATTGCTACGAGGGGACGCGAGCAGTACTTC. Translation gives CASSSIATRGREQYF.

The genes are TRBV25-1 and TRBJ1-1, with 7 positions matching TRBD1. Germline trimming cut 6 bases from V and 5 bases from J; bases unmatched to any gene: 12. Germline V gives CDR1 MGHDK, CDR2 SYGVNS. This CDR3 contains 15 residues. CDR3 nucleotide sequence: TGTGCCAGCAGCGCATCGGGACAGCGGGTGACTGAAGCTTTCTTT. It encodes CASSASGQRVTEAFF.

There are many counts of this clonotype. The chain couples TRBV4-1 to TRBJ2-1; no clear D. CDR3 length equals 17 residues. The germline V gene encodes CDR1 MGHRA and CDR2 YSYEKL. V was trimmed by 1 base and J by 0 bases, leaving 13 bases between them. The CDR3 bases are TGCGCCAGCAGCCAAGTCGACATGGGGATCTCCTACAATGAGCAGTTCTTC. It codes for CASSQVDMGISYNEQFF.

The V call is TRBV28, the J call TRBJ1-1; unclear D gene. Germline V gene data show CDR1 as MDHEN and CDR2 as SYDVKM. The CDR3 is 14 amino acids. Trimming shortened V by 6 bases and J by 5 bases, and 16 bases separated the two germline ends. The CDR3: CASSRGGSETEAFF. CDR3 coding DNA: TGTGCCAGCAGCCGCGGAGGTAGTGAGACTGAAGCTTTCTTT.

The chain couples TRBV28 to TRBJ2-1, with 7 bases fitting TRBD1. The germline V gene encodes CDR1 MDHEN and CDR2 SYDVKM. The V and J ends lost 3 bases and 6 bases, in that order; junction bases with no gene match: 2. The CDR3 runs 13 residues. The chain's CDR3 is CASSFRGTNEQFF. DNA for the CDR3: TGTGCCAGCAGTTTCAGGGGGACCAATGAGCAGTTCTTC.

The gene calls are TRBV27 and TRBJ2-1; 7 positions match TRBD1. The J call could be wrong; TRBJ2-7 is a better fit for the DNA end. This CDR3 contains 16 residues. Germline V gene data show CDR1 as MNHEY and CDR2 as SMNVEV (reference sequence). The CDR3 nucleotides read TGTGCCAGCAGTCTCGACAGGGCACGTTCCTACAATGAGCAGTACTTC. Protein: CASSLDRARSYNEQYF.

This clonotype has a count of ten or more. V and J are TRBV7-3 and TRBJ2-1; the D gene is possibly TRBD1 (6 bases). Germline V CDR1 and CDR2: SGHTA, FQGTGA. V lost 5 bases, J lost 10 bases, and 12 bases lay in between. The CDR3 sequence is 12 residues long. CDR3 region: CASSALTGEQFF. DNA of the CDR3: TGTGCCAGCAGCGCGCTAACAGGGGAGCAGTTCTTC.

This clonotype was seen only a few times. This rearrangement joins TRBV7-9 to TRBJ1-3, with a tentative D call TRBD1 (6 bases). The germline V gene encodes CDR1 SEHNR and CDR2 FQNEAQ (reference sequence). The V end was cut by 1 base, the J end by 4 bases, with 14 bases between. The CDR3 contains 16 residues. The chain's CDR3 is CASSLGGQRWGNTIYF. The CDR3 bases are TGTGCCAGCAGCTTAGGTGGACAGCGCTGGGGAAACACCATATATTTT.

The sample holds many counts of this clonotype. This chain uses TRBV7-2 with TRBJ2-3, with TRBD2 identical over 11 bases. Germline V gene data show CDR1 as SGHTA and CDR2 as FQGNSA. Unmatched junction bases numbered 5, after V lost 5 bases and J lost 1 base. The CDR3 is 16 amino acids. This CDR3 is CASSTTSGARTDTQYF. As DNA, the CDR3 is TGTGCCAGCAGCACGACTAGCGGGGCCCGCACAGATACGCAGTATTTT.

V gene TRBV11-2 combines with J gene TRBJ1-2, with D hard to call. V was trimmed by 6 bases and J by 3 bases, leaving 14 bases between them. The CDR3 spans 14 residues. CDR1 and CDR2 (germline): SGHAT, FQNNGV. CDR3 in amino acids: CASSLGSLDYGYTF. Written as DNA, the CDR3 is TGTGCCAGCAGTTTGGGGTCGTTGGACTATGGCTACACCTTC.

The chain recombines TRBV5-1 with TRBJ2-5; no clear D gene. The assigned J gene may be wrong: the sequence end matches TRBJ2-7 better. The germline gives CDR1 SGHRS, CDR2 YFSETQ. This CDR3 contains 14 residues. The CDR3 sequence is CASSLAPENYEQYF. In nucleotides, the CDR3 is TGCGCCAGCAGCTTGGCCCCTGAAAATTACGAGCAGTACTTC.

As to this clonotype: Germline is not matched at one junction end, which may reflect a read error. This sequence joins TRBV7-9 and TRBJ2-1, with 10 bases fitting TRBD1. This CDR3 is built from 15 residues. Germline values: CDR1 SEHNR, CDR2 FQNEAQ (reference sequence). The CDR3 spells CASSLVGQGMNEQCF. The CDR3 DNA reads TGTGCCAGCAGCTTAGTGGGACAGGGGATGAATGAGCAGTGCTTC.

In its sample, this clonotype was seen a few times. This chain links TRBV12-3 or TRBV12-4 with TRBJ2-1; 9 bases agree with TRBD1. CDR3 length: 14 residues. V trimming: 5 bases; J trimming: 8 bases; junction bases outside the gene matches: 7. The CDR3 bases are TGTGCCAGCAGTCTTCTACAGGGGGCATATGAGCAGTTCTTC. Encoded protein: CASSLLQGAYEQFF.

This clonotype was detected many times. V gene TRBV12-3 or TRBV12-4 combines with J gene TRBJ1-6; tentative D call: TRBD1 (6 bases). The V and J ends lost 3 bases and 9 bases respectively, with 15 bases between them. The CDR3 sequence is 15 residues long. CDR3 sequence reads: CASSFSGRGCSPLHF. In DNA, the CDR3 is TGTGCCAGCAGTTTCTCCGGCAGGGGTTGTTCACCCCTCCACTTT.

Comments on this clonotype: This sequence may be a read error, since a much larger clone differs from it by one base. The rearrangement joins TRBV5-1 to TRBJ2-5; 7 positions match TRBD2. Germline CDR1 reads SGHRS; CDR2 reads YFSETQ. CDR3 length: 15 residues. CDR3 amino acids: CANSWRGGVQETQYF. CDR3 DNA sequence: TGCGCCAACAGCTGGCGGGGAGGGGTCCAAGAGACCCAGTACTTC.